These 25 T cell receptor beta chains originate from one sample sequenced in a study of T cells in tumors after PD-1 blockade. TCRdb's table, derived via immunoSEQ multiplex PCR, lists solely in-frame clones and lacks some. This table has approximately 59,000 clones, about four fifths appearing once. Sample: PBMCs, taken before anti-PD-1 treatment. All receptors come from a human donor with basal cell carcinoma.

In regard to this clone: The identical CDR3 is also encoded by other nucleotide sequences in the sample. The chain links TRBV12-5 to TRBJ2-1, with D possibly matching TRBD1 (5 bases). This CDR3 is built from 13 residues. Trimming pared 1 base from V and 4 bases from J, leaving 5 bases between. Germline V lookup: CDR1 LGHNT, CDR2 FRNRAP. CDR3 loop: CASGLGQYNEQFF. Here the CDR3 DNA reads TGTGCTAGTGGTTTGGGACAGTACAATGAGCAGTTCTTC.

J is TRBJ1-4 and V is TRBV5-1, with TRBD1 as a possible D gene (6 bases). There are 15 residues in the CDR3. Trimming stripped 2 bases from V and 6 bases from J, with 14 bases between. The germline CDR1 and CDR2 sequences are SGHRS and YFSETQ. CDR3: CASSFSGGRDEKLFF. For the CDR3, the DNA is TGCGCCAGCAGCTTTTCCGGGGGGCGTGATGAAAAACTGTTTTTT.

V is TRBV27 and J is TRBJ2-5, with D hard to call. The length of the CDR3 is 15 residues. Trimming cost V 5 bases and J 3 bases, with 16 bases left between them. Germline V CDR1 and CDR2: MNHEY, SMNVEV (reference sequence). The CDR3: CASSPYWGKKETQYF. The CDR3 nucleotides are TGTGCCAGCAGTCCTTACTGGGGAAAAAAAGAGACCCAGTACTTC.

This clone showed up just a few times. The genes are TRBV6-1 and TRBJ1-5; no definite D call. V shed 3 bases and J shed 6 bases, with 18 bases lying between them. Germline V gene sequence: CDR1 MNHNS, CDR2 SASEGT. This CDR3 has 16 amino acids. CDR3 DNA sequence: TGTGCCAGCAGTGATTCCTTCAAGAGTACGGGTCAGCCCCAGCATTTT. It encodes CASSDSFKSTGQPQHF.

The V gene is TRBV12-5, the J gene TRBJ1-1; D may be TRBD1 (6 bases). The V gene's germline CDR1 is LGHNT and CDR2 FRNRAP. The CDR3 consists of 14 residues. V gave up 7 bases and J gave up 4 bases, with 16 bases separating them. The DNA of the CDR3 is TGTGCTAGTGAGGGTCTAGGCAGGGGCACTGAAGCTTTCTTT. Residues: CASEGLGRGTEAFF.

The V call is TRBV14, the J call TRBJ1-4; the D gene is possibly TRBD1 (5 bases). CDR3 length: 13 residues. Trimming removed 2 bases from V and 5 bases from J, with 6 bases in between. Germline-derived CDR1 and CDR2 are SGHDN and FVKESK. The chain's CDR3 is CASSQYRNEKLFF. The DNA for the CDR3 is TGTGCCAGCAGCCAATACAGGAATGAAAAACTGTTTTTT.

This clone was seen a handful of times. J is TRBJ1-1 and V is TRBV3-1 (or the pseudogene TRBV3-2); no clear D. Per germline, CDR1 LGHDT and CDR2 YNNKEL (reference sequence). This CDR3 spans 13 amino acids. V was cut by 2 bases and J by 11 bases, with 15 bases left in between. CDR3 in DNA: TGTGCCAGCAGCCAAAGAACCCCCCCTCCCGCTTTCTTT. The encoded protein is CASSQRTPPPAFF.

The genes are TRBV11-1 and TRBJ1-2, with D hard to call. CDR3 length: 12 amino acids. The ends were cut back, 3 bases at V and 6 bases at J, with 8 bases in the middle. Germline CDR1 SGHAT, CDR2 FQDESV (reference sequence). CDR3 protein: CASSLVGDGYTF. CDR3 DNA: TGTGCCAGCAGCTTGGTCGGGGATGGCTACACCTTC.

V gene TRBV20-1 combines with J gene TRBJ2-2; possibly TRBD2 for D (7 bases). Trimming removed 4 bases at V and 4 bases at J, with 16 bases between. This CDR3 region has 15 residues. Germline-derived CDR1 and CDR2 are DFQATT and SNEGSKA (reference sequence). This CDR3 reads CSATDRGGRTGELFF. CDR3 nucleotides: TGCAGTGCTACTGATAGGGGGGGTCGCACCGGGGAGCTGTTTTTT.

The rearrangement joins TRBV12-5 to TRBJ1-1; D gene unclear. The V gene lost 2 bases and the J gene lost 4 bases, with 14 bases spanning the gap. The CDR3 runs 15 residues. Per germline, CDR1 LGHNT and CDR2 FRNRAP. Here the CDR3 DNA reads TGTGCTAGTGGTTTGAGATCAGCCCGAGGCACTGAAGCTTTCTTT. It encodes CASGLRSARGTEAFF. Variable domain in full (rest from reference TRBV12-5 and TRBJ1-1): DARVTQTPRHKVTEMGQEVTMRCQPILGHNTVFWYRQTMMQGLELLAYFRNRAPLDDSGMPKDRFSAEMPDATLATLKIQPSEPRDSAVYFCASGLRSARGTEAFFGQGTRLTVV.

This chain joins TRBV7-2 and TRBJ2-5; D is unresolved. This CDR3 spans 15 amino acids. Germline V gene sequence: CDR1 SGHTA, CDR2 FQGNSA. Trimming removed 0 bases at V and 0 bases at J, with 8 bases between. CDR3 nucleotides: TGTGCCAGCAGCTTAGCGCCGGGCTACCAAGAGACCCAGTACTTC. It encodes CASSLAPGYQETQYF.

This rearrangement joins TRBV5-5 to TRBJ2-1, with a possible D match to TRBD1 (5 bases). V lost 7 bases and J 6 bases, leaving 14 bases between the germline ends. Germline V CDR1 and CDR2: SGHKS, YYEKEE (reference sequence). CDR3 length: 13 residues. Here the CDR3 DNA reads TGTGCCAGCGGGGTAGGGGTCACCAATGAGCAGTTCTTC. Translated, it gives CASGVGVTNEQFF.

The rearrangement joins TRBV3-1 (or the pseudogene TRBV3-2) to TRBJ2-7; D perhaps matches TRBD2 (6 bases). Per germline, CDR1 LGHDT and CDR2 YNNKEL (reference sequence). This CDR3 has 13 amino acids. Trimming cost V 0 bases and J 6 bases, with 9 bases left between them. The CDR3 DNA sequence: TGTGCCAGCAGCCAAGATGGGGGGAGCGAGCAGTACTTC. It is translated as CASSQDGGSEQYF.

This chain links TRBV6-4 with TRBJ1-1; D uncertain. The CDR3 is 11 amino acids. With 10 bases removed from V and 4 bases from J, the gap between germline ends came to 10 bases. The germline gives CDR1 MRHNA, CDR2 SNTAGT. The CDR3: CATATGTEAFF. CDR3 coding DNA: TGTGCCACCGCGACTGGCACTGAAGCTTTCTTT.

Of note for this clone: An end of the junction does not agree with germline; a read error may underlie this. Distinct nucleotide sequences in the sample also encode this CDR3. V is TRBV6-2 or TRBV6-3 and J is TRBJ2-7; the match to TRBD1 covers 7 bases. The V gene's germline CDR1 is MNHEY and CDR2 SVGEGT. This CDR3 comprises 16 residues. The CDR3 here is CASSHPLGQRRIEQYF. For the CDR3, the DNA is TGCGCCAGCAGTCACCCTCTGGGACAGCGAAGGATCGAGCAGTACTTC.

This clone was found a few times. In the same sample, other DNA sequences code for this CDR3. The J gene is TRBJ1-1, the V gene TRBV12-3 or TRBV12-4; D call uncertain. The CDR3 loop spans 13 amino acids. V was trimmed by 4 bases and J by 4 bases, leaving 10 bases between them. The CDR3: CASSSGEGTEAFF. In DNA, the CDR3 is TGTGCCAGCAGTTCGGGTGAGGGCACTGAAGCTTTCTTT.

The chain links TRBV7-6 to TRBJ1-2, with 7 positions matching TRBD1. This CDR3 is built from 13 residues. The junction had 1 base not matched to a gene; V was cut back by 0 bases and J by 6 bases. CDR1 is SGHVS and CDR2 is FNYEAQ in the germline V gene. The CDR3 DNA reads as TGTGCCAGCAGCTTAGCGCAGGGGGATGGCTACACCTTC. Translating gives CASSLAQGDGYTF. Using reference TRBV7-6 and TRBJ1-2 for the parts outside the CDR3, the full variable domain is GAGVSQSPRYKVTKRGQDVALRCDPISGHVSLYWYRQALGQGPEFLTYFNYEAQQDKSGLPNDRFSAERPEGSISTLTIQRTEQRDSAMYRCASSLAQGDGYTFGSGTRLTVV.

The genes are TRBV5-1 and TRBJ1-2; D uncertain. Trimming pared 2 bases from V and 8 bases from J, leaving 16 bases between. Germline CDR1 SGHRS, CDR2 YFSETQ. CDR3 length equals 14 residues. CDR3: CASSFETSLYGYTF. CDR3 DNA sequence: TGCGCCAGCAGCTTTGAGACTTCCTTATACGGCTACACCTTC.

In this sample, this clone turned up a few times. The chain links TRBV6-5 to TRBJ2-7; D is perhaps TRBD1 (5 bases). Trimming cost V 6 bases and J 2 bases, with 8 bases left between them. The germline CDR1 and CDR2 sequences are MNHEY and SVGAGI. CDR3 length equals 12 residues. The chain's CDR3 is CASRQGTYEQYF. As DNA, the CDR3 is TGTGCCAGCAGGCAGGGTACCTACGAGCAGTACTTC.

This chain links TRBV6-5 with TRBJ2-2; 7 bases match TRBD1. The CDR3 extends over 15 amino acids. Germline V CDR1 and CDR2: MNHEY, SVGAGI. The V and J ends lost 2 bases and 2 bases, in that order; junction bases with no gene match: 2. CDR3 in DNA: TGTGCCAGCAGTTACCAGGGGGTTAACACCGGGGAGCTGTTTTTT. This sequence encodes CASSYQGVNTGELFF.

V usage is TRBV6-5 and J usage is TRBJ1-4, with 10 positions matching TRBD1. This CDR3 region has 14 residues. In germline, CDR1 is MNHEY, CDR2 SVGAGI. The V and J ends lost 2 bases and 8 bases, in that order; junction bases with no gene match: 2. The CDR3 bases are TGTGCCAGCAGTTACGGGACAGGGGCCGAAAAACTGTTTTTT. Translation gives CASSYGTGAEKLFF.

The DNA for the CDR3 is TGTGCCAGCAGGCCGGGACAGAACTACAATGAGCAGTTCTTC. Translating it yields CASRPGQNYNEQFF. This chain uses TRBV6-5 with TRBJ2-1, with TRBD1 matching 7 bases. The CDR3 runs to 14 residues. The germline V gene has CDR1 MNHEY and CDR2 SVGAGI. Trimming took 6 bases from V and 3 from J; bases not matched to a gene: 5.

The gene calls are TRBV9 and TRBJ2-3, with D tentatively TRBD2 (6 bases). Trimming removed 0 bases from V and 1 base from J, with 12 bases in between. Germline V CDR1 and CDR2: SGDLS, YYNGEE. The CDR3 is 16 residues long. CDR3 DNA: TGTGCCAGCAGCGTAGCTGAGTGGGGGGGCACAGATACGCAGTATTTT. Its protein is CASSVAEWGGTDTQYF.

The V gene is TRBV19, the J gene TRBJ1-5, with D perhaps TRBD1 (6 bases). The CDR3 loop spans 14 amino acids. Germline V lookup: CDR1 LNHDA, CDR2 SQIVND (reference sequence). V was trimmed by 2 bases and J by 7 bases, leaving 12 bases between them. CDR3 sequence (DNA): TGTGCCAGTAGTATATTACAGCAGGGGCAGCCCCAGCATTTT. It translates to CASSILQQGQPQHF.

This clone has a single count. J is TRBJ2-4 and V is TRBV5-4; 10 nucleotides agree with TRBD2. The CDR3 sequence is 15 residues long. Germline assignment: CDR1 SGHNT and CDR2 YYREEE (reference sequence). J gave up 10 bases and V 4 bases, and 11 bases lay outside the gene matches. The CDR3 reads CASSPSGSGGNIQYF. In DNA, the CDR3 is TGTGCCAGCAGCCCCTCCGGTAGCGGGGGGAATATTCAGTACTTC.